One and the same sample provided the 18 T cell receptor beta chains below, sequenced in a study of control samples from healthy donors and cancer patients. TCRdb's copy holds only in-frame clones and misses some; the assay was immunoSEQ multiplex PCR. The top ten clones hold approximately 11% of a sample with about 140,000 clones, roughly 92% of them seen once. Sequenced material: blood. These receptor sequences come from a man between 25 and 39 years old in good health.

The chain uses TRBV28 and TRBJ2-3; 9 bases agree with TRBD1. Germline CDR1 and CDR2: MDHEN and SYDVKM. The V gene end was trimmed by 5 bases and the J gene end by 3 bases; junction bases not matched to a gene: 6. The CDR3 totals 15 residues. As DNA, the CDR3 is TGTGCCAGCAGTCCCTCCGGACAGGGGACAGATACGCAGTATTTT. Its protein is CASSPSGQGTDTQYF.

This clone was found once. The chain employs TRBV19 and TRBJ1-2, with D tentatively TRBD1 (6 bases). Germline V lookup: CDR1 LNHDA, CDR2 SQIVND (reference sequence). The V and J ends lost 5 bases and 13 bases respectively, with 17 bases between them. CDR3 length equals 12 residues. CDR3 nucleotide sequence: TGTGCCAGTAGTGCGTTACAGGGCCATCGCACCTTC. Translating gives CASSALQGHRTF.

This clone was detected only once. The chain has TRBV29-1 and TRBJ1-2; 10 bases are shared with TRBD1. Trimming cost V 5 bases and J 8 bases; bases outside gene matches: 8. CDR3 length equals 13 residues. Germline V gene sequence: CDR1 SQVTM, CDR2 ANQGSEA. The CDR3 DNA reads TGCAGCGTTAAACGAGGACAGGGGGAAGGCTACACCTTC. Protein: CSVKRGQGEGYTF.

The chain combines TRBV7-9 with TRBJ2-1; 10 bases match TRBD1. J gave up 4 bases and V 4 bases, and 7 bases lay outside the gene matches. This CDR3 spans 16 amino acids. CDR1 is SEHNR, CDR2 FQNEAQ, per germline (reference sequence). In DNA form, the CDR3 reads TGTGCCAGCAGCTCATCGGGACAGGGGACATACAATGAGCAGTTCTTC. Protein sequence: CASSSSGQGTYNEQFF.

This clone was recorded only once. J is TRBJ1-5 and V is TRBV28; 7 bases map to TRBD1. The V and J ends lost 5 bases and 3 bases, in that order; junction bases with no gene match: 10. Germline values: CDR1 MDHEN, CDR2 SYDVKM. This CDR3 has 16 residues. Here the CDR3 DNA reads TGTGCCAGCAGTGATACAGGGGAGGGTTACAATCAGCCCCAGCATTTT. Protein product: CASSDTGEGYNQPQHF.

The chain has TRBV6-5 and TRBJ1-5; TRBD1 agrees at 9 bases. The CDR3 is 15 amino acids. J was trimmed by 3 bases and V by 4 bases; bases with no gene match: 4. Germline loops: CDR1 MNHEY, CDR2 SVGAGI. The CDR3 loop is CASSFTGGPNQPQHF. CDR3 sequence (DNA): TGTGCCAGCAGTTTTACAGGGGGCCCCAATCAGCCCCAGCATTTT.

V is TRBV19 and J is TRBJ2-3, with 7 bases that match TRBD1. The germline V gene encodes CDR1 LNHDA and CDR2 SQIVND (reference sequence). This CDR3 region has 15 residues. V gave up 5 bases and J gave up 1 base; unmatched junction bases: 6. The CDR3 bases are TGTGCCAGTAGTCTACAGGGGTGGGGCACAGATACGCAGTATTTT. Protein: CASSLQGWGTDTQYF.

V is TRBV7-2 and J is TRBJ2-3; TRBD2 is a possible D gene (6 bases). The CDR3 sequence is 17 residues long. V lost 1 base and J lost 4, with 18 bases in between. Germline V CDR1 and CDR2: SGHTA, FQGNSA. CDR3 in amino acids: CASSLVGLSMEADTQYF. The CDR3 bases are TGTGCCAGCAGCTTAGTAGGACTATCTATGGAAGCAGATACGCAGTATTTT.

This chain joins TRBV7-9 and TRBJ2-7, with 7 bases lining up with TRBD1. The CDR3 is 14 amino acids. The ends lost 6 bases at V and 3 bases at J; junction bases unmatched: 8. Germline CDR1 reads SEHNR; CDR2 reads FQNEAQ (reference sequence). The chain's CDR3 is CASSYTGTDYEQYF. The DNA of the CDR3 is TGTGCCAGCAGTTACACCGGGACAGACTACGAGCAGTACTTC.

J is TRBJ2-3 and V is TRBV7-2, with TRBD2 identical over 16 bases. Germline V CDR1 and CDR2: SGHTA, FQGNSA. The V gene end was trimmed by 5 bases and the J gene end by 2 bases; junction bases not matched to a gene: 7. CDR3 length: 18 residues. The CDR3 here is CASSRGLAGGPFTDTQYF. CDR3 nucleotide sequence: TGTGCCAGCAGCCGGGGACTAGCGGGAGGGCCGTTCACAGATACGCAGTATTTT.

The rearrangement joins TRBV5-1 to TRBJ1-2, with 9 bases identical to TRBD1. The CDR3 contains 16 residues. Losses at the gene ends were 2 bases for V and 7 bases for J; bases not matched to a gene: 12. The germline V gene encodes CDR1 SGHRS and CDR2 YFSETQ. CDR3: CASSFEPGQGTFGYTF. The CDR3 region has the DNA TGCGCCAGCAGCTTCGAGCCGGGACAGGGTACGTTTGGCTACACCTTC.

This clone was observed a single time. This chain joins TRBV27 and TRBJ2-3; TRBD2 agrees at 13 bases. V dropped 5 bases and J dropped 0; count of bases not matched to a gene: 2. CDR3 length: 16 residues. Germline CDR1 and CDR2: MNHEY and SMNVEV (reference sequence). CDR3 in DNA: TGTGCCAGCAGTATACTAGCGGGAGGGAGCACAGATACGCAGTATTTT. This encodes CASSILAGGSTDTQYF.

The rearrangement joins TRBV6-5 to TRBJ1-2; no clear D gene. V was pared by 2 bases and J by 5 bases, with 12 bases between. Germline V lookup: CDR1 MNHEY, CDR2 SVGAGI. This CDR3 region has 14 residues. CDR3 loop: CASSYRSSSYGYTF. CDR3 coding DNA: TGTGCCAGCAGTTACCGTTCGAGCTCTTATGGCTACACCTTC.

The chain uses TRBV14 and TRBJ2-1; no clear D. Germline V lookup: CDR1 SGHDN, CDR2 FVKESK. V lost 3 bases, J lost 7 bases, and 19 bases lay in between. The CDR3 length is 16 residues. The CDR3 sequence: CASSHYRLSTGNEQFF. The CDR3 DNA follows: TGTGCCAGCAGCCATTATCGTCTATCAACCGGTAATGAGCAGTTCTTC.

The rearrangement uses TRBV9 and TRBJ2-7; D assignment may be TRBD1 or TRBD2 (5 bases each). The germline V and J ends were trimmed by 3 bases and 0 bases, with 10 bases remaining between them. CDR3 size: 14 residues. Germline values: CDR1 SGDLS, CDR2 YYNGEE. The CDR3 loop reads CASSAHGGSYEQYF. DNA for the CDR3: TGTGCCAGCAGCGCACATGGGGGCTCCTACGAGCAGTACTTC.

This chain links TRBV3-1 (or the pseudogene TRBV3-2) with TRBJ1-2; 7 bases match TRBD1. There are 15 residues in the CDR3. Germline loops: CDR1 LGHDT, CDR2 YNNKEL (reference sequence). V shed 4 bases, J shed 5 bases, and the junction held 10 bases outside the gene matches. CDR3 nucleotides: TGTGCCAGCAGCCCCGCATATGACAGGGTTTATGGCTACACCTTC. It encodes CASSPAYDRVYGYTF.

The V call is TRBV30, the J call TRBJ1-2; possibly TRBD1 for D (6 bases). Trimming pared 3 bases from V and 7 bases from J, leaving 15 bases between. Germline V gene data show CDR1 as GTSNPN and CDR2 as SVGIG (reference sequence). The CDR3 has 13 residues. CDR3 loop: CAWRQVGASGYTF. CDR3 sequence (DNA): TGTGCCTGGAGACAGGTGGGGGCGAGTGGCTACACCTTC.

The gene calls are TRBV4-1 and TRBJ2-2; no clear D gene. Germline V lookup: CDR1 MGHRA, CDR2 YSYEKL. V lost 1 base to trimming and J lost 0 bases, with 6 bases between them. The CDR3 extends over 15 amino acids. CDR3 coding DNA: TGCGCCAGCAGCCAAGTGTTTCCGAACACCGGGGAGCTGTTTTTT. Its protein is CASSQVFPNTGELFF.